Shown below are 7 T cell receptor beta chains from a single sample sequenced in a study of blood T cell repertoires in COVID-19. Data came from immunoSEQ multiplex PCR; TCRdb stores just in-frame clones and leaves some out. The sample consists of about 360,000 clones, roughly 77% of them appearing once. Sequencing used peripheral blood. Source of these receptors: a human donor with acute or convalescent COVID-19. The donor label of this sample is uncertain.

The chain uses TRBV12-3 or TRBV12-4 and TRBJ2-7; 9 bases match TRBD1. The V gene end was trimmed by 4 bases and the J gene end by 5 bases; junction bases not matched to a gene: 3. The CDR3 extends over 13 amino acids. CDR3 in amino acids: CASSWGQGNEQYF. Written as DNA, the CDR3 is TGTGCCAGCAGTTGGGGACAGGGTAACGAGCAGTACTTC.

The V and J genes are TRBV28 and TRBJ1-2, with 8 nucleotides matching TRBD1. Per the germline V gene, CDR1 is MDHEN and CDR2 is SYDVKM. The CDR3 is 15 residues long. The V and J ends lost 10 bases and 3 bases, in that order; junction bases with no gene match: 13. This CDR3 reads CAIYRDRGSYYGYTF. The CDR3 DNA is TGTGCCATCTACCGAGACAGGGGATCGTACTATGGCTACACCTTC.

The chain combines TRBV30 with TRBJ2-7; a possible D gene is TRBD1 (6 bases). The CDR3 loop spans 12 amino acids. Between the trimmed V and J ends, which lost 7 bases and 2 bases, there was a span of 12 bases. The germline V gene encodes CDR1 GTSNPN and CDR2 SVGIG (reference sequence). In nucleotides, the CDR3 is TGTGCCTTAGGGGACAACCCCTACGAGCAGTACTTC. Protein product: CALGDNPYEQYF. The full variable domain, its missing parts supplied by reference TRBV30 and TRBJ2-7, is SQTIHQWPATLVQPVGSPLSLECTVEGTSNPNLYWYRQAAGRGLQLLFYSVGIGQISSEVPQNLSASRPQDRQFILSSKKLLLSDSGFYLCALGDNPYEQYFGPGTRLTVT.

The chain combines TRBV11-2 with TRBJ1-5; D uncertain. The CDR3 has 14 amino acids. Germline assignment: CDR1 SGHAT and CDR2 FQNNGV. V gave up 1 base and J gave up 3 bases, with 7 bases separating them. Written as DNA, the CDR3 is TGTGCCAGCAGCTTAGGAGGGAACAATCAGCCCCAGCATTTT. It yields the protein CASSLGGNNQPQHF.

The chain links TRBV7-6 to TRBJ2-3, with a possible D match to TRBD2 (5 bases). V dropped 0 bases and J dropped 2 bases, with 12 bases sitting between them. This CDR3 region has 16 residues. The germline V gene has CDR1 SGHVS and CDR2 FNYEAQ. In nucleotides, the CDR3 is TGTGCCAGCAGCTTAGCGCCTGGACTCTCCACAGATACGCAGTATTTT. Translation gives CASSLAPGLSTDTQYF.

The V gene is TRBV28, the J gene TRBJ2-2, with 7 nucleotides matching TRBD1. CDR3 length equals 15 residues. CDR1 is MDHEN and CDR2 is SYDVKM in the germline V gene. After removal of 6 bases from V and 5 bases from J, the junction contained 9 bases not matched to a gene. CDR3: CASSRNRGATGELFF. CDR3 coding DNA: TGTGCCAGCAGCCGGAACAGGGGCGCAACCGGGGAGCTGTTTTTT.

V usage is TRBV6-5 and J usage is TRBJ2-7; 7 positions agree with TRBD2. The CDR3 covers 15 residues. J was trimmed by 0 bases and V by 0 bases; bases with no gene match: 2. Germline CDR1 is MNHEY and CDR2 is SVGAGI. This CDR3 reads CASSYSSGGSYEQYF. CDR3 DNA sequence: TGTGCCAGCAGTTACTCGTCGGGGGGCTCCTACGAGCAGTACTTC.